This entry lists 17 T cell receptor beta chains sequenced from one sample in a study of graft-versus-host responses after intestinal transplantation. No cognate antigen is known for these TCRs. TCRdb's copy holds only in-frame clones and misses some; the assay was immunoSEQ multiplex PCR. The sample holds tens of thousands of clones, 75% to 95% seen once. The source was unstimulated CD4+ T cells sorted from spleen or lymph node cells, collected before intestinal transplant. These receptor sequences come from a human donor who received an intestinal transplant.

The chain links TRBV7-2 to TRBJ2-7, with D unclear. The CDR3 sequence is 14 residues long. Germline lookup yields CDR1 SGHTA and CDR2 FQGNSA. Trimming removed 1 base from V and 4 bases from J, with 11 bases in between. The CDR3 protein is CASSLGQAVYEQYF. CDR3 nucleotide sequence: TGTGCCAGCAGCTTAGGTCAGGCAGTTTACGAGCAGTACTTC.

The CDR3 DNA sequence: TGTGCCAGTAGTCTCTTGGACAGGGGAACTAATGAAAAACTGTTTTTT. Its translation: CASSLLDRGTNEKLFF. The chain has TRBV19 and TRBJ1-4; 9 bases align to TRBD1. This CDR3 comprises 16 residues. With V trimmed by 5 bases and J by 1 base, 5 bases remained unmatched. Germline values: CDR1 LNHDA, CDR2 SQIVND (reference sequence).

The chain combines TRBV7-9 with TRBJ1-4, with a tentative D call TRBD1 (5 bases). This CDR3 comprises 15 residues. The V gene's germline CDR1 is SEHNR and CDR2 FQNEAQ (reference sequence). Trimming took off 5 bases at V and 11 bases at J, with 21 bases between the two ends. CDR3 nucleotides: TGTGCCAGCAGCCCCCGCGGGGGTAAGGAAGGGAAACTGTTTTTT. It is translated as CASSPRGGKEGKLFF.

V gene TRBV4-3 combines with J gene TRBJ1-3; D call uncertain. The CDR3 runs to 15 residues. CDR1 is LGHNA and CDR2 is YSLEER in the germline V gene. V gave up 1 base and J gave up 1 base, with 8 bases separating them. The CDR3 protein is CASSQGGLSGNTIYF. The CDR3 bases are TGCGCCAGCAGCCAAGGTGGGCTTTCTGGAAACACCATATATTTT.

The chain uses TRBV7-9 and TRBJ1-1; D is perhaps TRBD1 (5 bases). The ends were cut back, 5 bases at V and 2 bases at J, with 12 bases in the middle. CDR3 length: 14 amino acids. Germline lookup yields CDR1 SEHNR and CDR2 FQNEAQ (reference sequence). In DNA, the CDR3 is TGTGCCAGCAGCCTGGGACTGCCTAACACTGAAGCTTTCTTT. This gives the protein CASSLGLPNTEAFF.

V gene TRBV5-6 combines with J gene TRBJ2-3; D ambiguous. This CDR3 is 17 amino acids long. Between the trimmed V and J ends, which lost 4 bases and 3 bases, there was a span of 21 bases. Looked up from germline, CDR1 is SGHDT and CDR2 is YYEEEE. CDR3: CASSPKYGSSRTDTQYF. In DNA, the CDR3 is TGTGCCAGCAGCCCTAAGTACGGGTCTAGTCGAACAGATACGCAGTATTTT.

This chain uses TRBV5-1 with TRBJ2-7; TRBD1 aligns across 9 bases. Trimming removed 0 bases from V and 7 bases from J; junction bases left unmatched: 11. This CDR3 is built from 16 residues. CDR1 is SGHRS and CDR2 is YFSETQ in the germline V gene. The CDR3 sequence: CASSLEYPGQGGEQYF. CDR3 in DNA: TGCGCCAGCAGCTTGGAATACCCGGGACAGGGAGGTGAGCAGTACTTC. Full variable domain (remainder filled in from reference TRBV5-1 and TRBJ2-7): KAGVTQTPRYLIKTRGQQVTLSCSPISGHRSVSWYQQTPGQGLQFLFEYFSETQRNKGNFPGRFSGRQFSNSRSEMNVSTLELGDSALYLCASSLEYPGQGGEQYFGPGTRLTVT.

The chain uses TRBV5-8 and TRBJ1-1; D may be TRBD1 (5 bases). The V gene lost 0 bases and the J gene lost 2 bases, with 11 bases spanning the gap. This CDR3 has 15 residues. Germline assignment: CDR1 SGHTS and CDR2 YDEGEE. CDR3 in amino acids: CASSLVRQLNTEAFF. Written as DNA, the CDR3 is TGTGCCAGCAGCTTGGTCCGACAGCTAAACACTGAAGCTTTCTTT. The complete variable domain, with remaining parts taken from reference TRBV5-8 and TRBJ1-1, reads EAGVTQSPTHLIKTRGQQATLRCSPISGHTSVYWYQQALGLGLQFLLWYDEGEERNRGNFPPRFSGRQFPNYSSELNVNALELEDSALYLCASSLVRQLNTEAFFGQGTRLTVV.

CDR3 in DNA: TGTGCCAGCAGCTTGGTTCCAGGGGGCGCAGATACGCAGTATTTT. Translating it yields CASSLVPGGADTQYF. The V call is TRBV5-6, the J call TRBJ2-3; the match to TRBD1 covers 8 bases. With 0 bases clipped from V and 4 bases from J, the junction kept 4 bases outside the gene matches. CDR1 and CDR2 (germline): SGHDT, YYEEEE. The CDR3 contains 15 residues.

The chain uses TRBV19 and TRBJ1-1; possible D gene TRBD1, 5 bases. V was cut by 3 bases and J by 7 bases, with 9 bases left in between. There are 12 residues in the CDR3. Germline CDR1 is LNHDA and CDR2 is SQIVND (reference sequence). The CDR3 nucleotides read TGTGCCAGTAGTATTTTAGACAGTGAAGCTTTCTTT. It codes for CASSILDSEAFF.

The chain carries TRBV11-2 and TRBJ2-1, with 8 positions matching TRBD1. This CDR3 spans 15 amino acids. CDR1 and CDR2 from the germline V gene are SGHAT and FQNNGV. V lost 4 bases, J lost 3 bases, and 5 bases stayed unmatched. This chain's CDR3 is CASSSWTGNYNEQFF. In DNA form, the CDR3 reads TGTGCCAGCAGCTCTTGGACAGGGAACTACAATGAGCAGTTCTTC.

The chain links TRBV29-1 to TRBJ1-2; 9 nucleotides align to TRBD1. J was trimmed by 6 bases and V by 5 bases; bases with no gene match: 7. CDR1 is SQVTM, CDR2 ANQGSEA, per germline. The CDR3 sequence is 13 residues long. In DNA form, the CDR3 reads TGCAGCGTTACACAGGGGGCGCGGCATGGCTACACCTTC. Amino acid sequence: CSVTQGARHGYTF.

This sequence joins TRBV5-1 and TRBJ1-4, with D perhaps TRBD1 (5 bases). V gave up 0 bases and J gave up 2 bases, with 14 bases separating them. Germline V gene lookup returns CDR1 SGHRS and CDR2 YFSETQ. The CDR3 sequence is 17 residues long. The CDR3 coding sequence is TGCGCCAGCAGCTTGGACGCCAGAGGGACTACTAATGAAAAACTGTTTTTT. It encodes CASSLDARGTTNEKLFF.

V gene TRBV11-3 combines with J gene TRBJ2-2; TRBD1 matches at 7 bases. The germline CDR1 and CDR2 sequences are SGHNT and YENEEA. CDR3 length: 16 amino acids. The ends lost 10 bases at V and 0 bases at J; junction bases unmatched: 11. CDR3 coding DNA: TGTGCCATCAAGGGGGCCGCCTTGTCGAACACCGGGGAGCTGTTTTTT. This translates into CAIKGAALSNTGELFF.

This chain joins TRBV7-9 and TRBJ2-1; 8 bases map to TRBD2. V lost 4 bases and J lost 2; bases outside the gene matches: 1. The CDR3 covers 14 residues. The germline V gene has CDR1 SEHNR and CDR2 FQNEAQ (reference sequence). The CDR3 sequence is CASSSGGAYNEQFF. CDR3 DNA: TGTGCCAGCAGCTCCGGGGGGGCCTACAATGAGCAGTTCTTC.

This clone was observed a single time. J is TRBJ1-2 and V is TRBV6-5; perhaps TRBD1 as D (5 bases). CDR1 and CDR2 from the germline V gene are MNHEY and SVGAGI. The CDR3 consists of 11 residues. CDR3 protein: CVSRRGYGYTF. The CDR3 nucleotides read TGTGTTTCACGTAGGGGCTATGGCTACACCTTC.

The chain couples TRBV27 to TRBJ2-7; D unresolved. V was trimmed by 5 bases and J by 4 bases, leaving 15 bases between them. The germline gives CDR1 MNHEY, CDR2 SMNVEV (reference sequence). CDR3 length: 14 amino acids. This chain's CDR3 is CASSPKPRLYEQYF. The CDR3 DNA is TGTGCCAGCAGTCCAAAACCCAGATTGTACGAGCAGTACTTC.